Listed below are T cell receptor beta chains from one sample, sequenced in a study of blood T cell repertoires in COVID-19. Profiling relied on immunoSEQ multiplex PCR, and the TCRdb table lists in-frame clones only, not all of them. The table has 90,000 or so clones, approximately 87% seen once. The sample consisted of peripheral blood. Receptors were obtained from a human donor in a cohort sampled during active COVID-19. Each CDR3 is given with its conserved first and last residue. D genes are given only for firm matches. Rows may omit the clone size; those that give it use once, few, many or a size class.

abundance	v_gene	d_gene	len	j_gene	CDR3aa	CDR3nt
-	TRBV27	TRBD1	14	TRBJ2-7	CASSSPGQSYEQYF	TGTGCCAGCAGTTCCCCGGGACAGTCCTACGAGCAGTACTTC
-	TRBV6-5	-	14	TRBJ1-3	CASTTGRSGNTIYF	TGTGCCAGCACTACAGGTCGCTCTGGAAACACCATATATTTT
-	TRBV7-8	TRBD2	16	TRBJ2-5	CASSLSLGGFFSTQYF	TGTGCCAGCAGCTTAAGTTTGGGGGGGTTTTTTTCGACCCAGTACTTC
few	TRBV9	-	12	TRBJ2-5	CASSSPGGTQYF	TGTGCCAGCAGCTCTCCCGGGGGGACCCAGTACTTC
few	TRBV5-1	-	16	TRBJ1-6	CASSLGSSGENSPLHF	TGCGCCAGCAGCTTGGGATCGTCAGGGGAAAATTCACCCCTCCACTTT
-	TRBV19	TRBD1	15	TRBJ1-5	CASSPPTGGGQPQHF	TGTGCCAGTAGTCCACCAACAGGGGGAGGTCAGCCCCAGCATTTT
once	TRBV25-1	-	12	TRBJ2-1	CASSDEATEQFF	TGTGCCAGCAGTGACGAGGCCACTGAGCAGTTCTTC
-	TRBV7-7	-	14	TRBJ2-5	CASSLATGEETQYF	TGTGCTAGCAGCTTAGCGACAGGAGAGGAGACCCAGTACTTC
-	TRBV7-3	-	13	TRBJ1-1	CASSLEGSTEAFF	TGTGCCAGCAGCTTAGAGGGAAGCACTGAAGCTTTCTTT
-	TRBV2	TRBD1	14	TRBJ1-4	CASSVQGSNEKLFF	TGTGCCAGCAGTGTACAGGGGTCTAATGAAAAACTGTTTTTT
-	TRBV28	TRBD1	11	TRBJ2-6	CASRTTGFLTF	TGTGCCAGCAGGACGACAGGGTTTCTGACTTTC
once	TRBV29-1	-	13	TRBJ1-6	CSVGAGGNSPLHF	TGCAGCGTTGGGGCCGGAGGCAATTCACCCCTCCACTTT
-	TRBV6-2/TRBV6-3	TRBD1	16	TRBJ2-7	CASSGLAGTANYEQYF	TGTGCCAGCAGTGGGCTCGCCGGGACAGCTAACTACGAGCAGTACTTC
-	TRBV28	-	14	TRBJ1-2	CASSLSGAGPGYTF	TGTGCCAGCAGTTTAAGTGGGGCAGGCCCGGGCTACACCTTC
-	TRBV6-5	-	13	TRBJ1-1	CASSNRGSTEAFF	TGTGCCAGCTCGAATAGGGGTAGCACTGAAGCTTTCTTT
-	TRBV4-3	TRBD1	13	TRBJ2-7	CASSRRQGDEQYF	TGCGCCAGCAGCCGCCGACAGGGAGACGAGCAGTACTTC
-	TRBV5-1	TRBD2	15	TRBJ2-1	CASSLASGTGNEQFF	TGCGCCAGCAGCTTGGCCAGCGGGACTGGCAATGAGCAGTTCTTC
-	TRBV11-3	-	17	TRBJ1-5	CASSQRAGHYSNQPQHF	TGTGCCAGCAGCCAACGAGCAGGGCATTATAGCAATCAGCCCCAGCATTTT
few	TRBV20-1	-	13	TRBJ2-7	CSASKLPSYEQYF	TGCAGTGCTAGTAAACTACCCTCTTACGAGCAGTACTTC
-	TRBV28	TRBD1	20	TRBJ1-3	CASTHDGLRGQGESGNTIYF	TGTGCCAGCACCCACGATGGATTAAGGGGACAGGGGGAATCTGGAAACACCATATATTTT
-	TRBV5-1	TRBD1	15	TRBJ2-1	CASSLPGQVVNEQFF	TGCGCCAGCAGCCTCCCGGGACAGGTAGTCAATGAGCAGTTCTTC
-	TRBV11-3	TRBD2	15	TRBJ2-1	CASSLLGGTYNEQFF	TGTGCCAGCAGCTTACTCGGGGGGACCTACAATGAGCAGTTCTTC
-	TRBV5-4	TRBD1	14	TRBJ1-2	CASSPDRAIYGYTF	TGTGCCAGCAGCCCTGACAGGGCGATCTATGGCTACACCTTC
-	TRBV4-2	TRBD2	15	TRBJ2-2	CASKVAGEDTGELFF	TGTGCCAGCAAGGTAGCGGGGGAGGACACCGGGGAGCTGTTTTTT
-	TRBV10-3	TRBD1	17	TRBJ1-1	CAISARIGTESNTEAFF	TGTGCCATCAGTGCCCGAATAGGGACAGAGTCGAACACTGAAGCTTTCTTT
-	TRBV19	TRBD2	15	TRBJ2-2	CASRTSGMYTGELFF	TGTGCCAGTAGAACTAGCGGGATGTACACCGGGGAGCTGTTTTTT
-	TRBV28	-	14	TRBJ2-1	CASSSPGNLREQFF	TGTGCCAGCAGCTCCCCAGGGAACTTACGGGAGCAGTTCTTC
-	TRBV19	-	13	TRBJ2-5	CASSRDTQETQYF	TGTGCCAGTAGTCGGGACACCCAAGAGACCCAGTACTTC
once	TRBV29-1	TRBD2	13	TRBJ2-5	CSAWGAGQETQYF	TGCAGCGCCTGGGGAGCGGGACAAGAGACCCAGTACTTC
-	TRBV4-1	-	15	TRBJ1-2	CASSQEGAGRTGYTF	TGCGCCAGCAGCCAAGAAGGGGCAGGCCGGACGGGCTACACCTTC
-	TRBV25-1	TRBD1	16	TRBJ1-1	CASCGAPGQGDTEAFF	TGTGCCAGCTGTGGAGCTCCGGGACAGGGCGACACTGAAGCTTTCTTT
-	TRBV6-1	-	16	TRBJ1-5	CASSQGTWASNQPQHF	TGTGCCAGCAGTCAAGGGACATGGGCCAGCAATCAGCCCCAGCATTTT